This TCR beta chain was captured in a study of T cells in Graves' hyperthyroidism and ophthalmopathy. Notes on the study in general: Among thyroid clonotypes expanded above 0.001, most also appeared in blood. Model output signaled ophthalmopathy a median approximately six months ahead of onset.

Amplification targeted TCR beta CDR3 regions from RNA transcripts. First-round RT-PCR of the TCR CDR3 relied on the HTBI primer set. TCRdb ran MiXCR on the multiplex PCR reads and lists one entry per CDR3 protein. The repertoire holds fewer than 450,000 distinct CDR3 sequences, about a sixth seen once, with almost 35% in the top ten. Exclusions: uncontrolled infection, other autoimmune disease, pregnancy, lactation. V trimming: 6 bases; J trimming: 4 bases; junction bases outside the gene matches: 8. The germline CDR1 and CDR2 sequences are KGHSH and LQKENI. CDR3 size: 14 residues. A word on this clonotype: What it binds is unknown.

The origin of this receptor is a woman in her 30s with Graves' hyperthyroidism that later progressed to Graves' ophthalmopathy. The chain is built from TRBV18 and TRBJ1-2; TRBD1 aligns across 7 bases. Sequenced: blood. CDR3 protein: CASSQGQESYGYTF. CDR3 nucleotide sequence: TGTGCCAGCTCGCAAGGACAGGAGAGCTATGGCTACACCTTC.